Below, one T cell receptor (beta chain) is given with its context. In the PCR, 60 Vbeta and 13 Jbeta primers were used. TCRdb keeps only in-frame clones here, not all; method: immunoSEQ multiplex PCR. The sample consists of approximately 140,000 clones, about 78% of them appearing once. The data are from a study of cytomegalovirus exposure and HLA in healthy donors. This CDR3 contains 16 residues. Germline V lookup: CDR1 LGHNA, CDR2 YNFKEQ. V was clipped by 1 base and J by 6 bases; unmatched bases: 8. The clonotype originates from a human donor in good health. The sample was PBMCs. The J gene is TRBJ1-2, the V gene TRBV4-2; 10 nucleotides align to TRBD1. DNA for the CDR3: TGTGCCAGCAGCCAAGGGGGGAGACAGGGGGCGGATGGCTACACCTTC. Translating it yields CASSQGGRQGADGYTF.